Presented here are 30 T cell receptor beta chains from one specimen sequenced in a study of blood T cell repertoires in COVID-19. Method: immunoSEQ multiplex PCR; TCRdb's copy keeps in-frame clones and lacks some. Of 350,000 to 400,000 clones in the sample, over 75% were seen once. Sequencing used PBMCs or T cells enriched from blood (not recorded which). These TCRs come from a man between 18 and 29 years old who had recovered from COVID-19.

The gene calls are TRBV9 and TRBJ1-3; D is ambiguous. V dropped 7 bases and J dropped 4 bases, with 6 bases sitting between them. Germline V gives CDR1 SGDLS, CDR2 YYNGEE. The CDR3 loop spans 11 amino acids. The CDR3 sequence: CASGFGNTIYF. The DNA of the CDR3 is TGTGCCAGCGGCTTCGGAAACACCATATATTTT.

This sequence joins TRBV6-5 and TRBJ1-6, with TRBD1 matching over 7 bases. The germline V gene encodes CDR1 MNHEY and CDR2 SVGAGI. The CDR3 has 15 amino acids. The V segment lost 2 bases and the J segment 9 bases; nucleotides outside the gene matches: 7. The CDR3 loop reads CASSYPRQGGSPLHF. The CDR3 DNA reads TGTGCCAGCAGTTACCCACGACAGGGCGGTTCACCCCTCCACTTT.

The rearrangement joins TRBV5-8 to TRBJ2-5; D remains ambiguous. Trimming took 6 bases from V and 1 from J, leaving 13 bases between them. The CDR3 is made up of 14 amino acids. From germline, CDR1 is SGHTS and CDR2 YDEGEE. DNA of the CDR3: TGTGCCAGCAACTCTCGGGTAGGCCAAGAGACCCAGTACTTC. It translates to CASNSRVGQETQYF.

The count of this clone is one. V usage is TRBV12-3 or TRBV12-4 and J usage is TRBJ2-7; possibly TRBD1 for D (5 bases). Deletions cut 4 bases from V and 6 bases from J, with 13 bases between. This CDR3 spans 13 amino acids. The CDR3 region has the DNA TGTGCCAGCAGTTCCGGCTACCAGGGCGAGCAGTACTTC. Translated, it gives CASSSGYQGEQYF.

The rearrangement joins TRBV4-2 to TRBJ1-2, with 8 bases that match TRBD1. CDR1 and CDR2 from the germline V gene are LGHNA and YNFKEQ. The CDR3 sequence is 14 residues long. With 5 bases clipped from V and 5 bases from J, the junction kept 7 bases outside the gene matches. The CDR3 protein is CASSTGQGKYGYTF. Written as DNA, the CDR3 is TGTGCCAGCAGCACCGGACAGGGCAAGTATGGCTACACCTTC.

The chain joins TRBV9 to TRBJ2-3, with D maybe TRBD2 (5 bases). The V gene's germline CDR1 is SGDLS and CDR2 YYNGEE. The CDR3 contains 20 residues. Trimming left V 4 bases short and J 0 bases short, with 27 bases between. CDR3 protein: CASSPWTRGPQPKSTDTQYF. The CDR3 DNA is TGTGCCAGCAGCCCGTGGACTCGAGGTCCCCAGCCAAAGAGCACAGATACGCAGTATTTT.

The chain recombines TRBV27 with TRBJ2-7, with TRBD1 as a possible D gene (5 bases). From germline, CDR1 is MNHEY and CDR2 SMNVEV (reference sequence). The V end lost 8 bases, the J end lost 6 bases, and 14 bases lay between the germline ends. The CDR3 is made up of 12 amino acids. CDR3 loop: CASFRVPREQYF. The CDR3 region has the DNA TGTGCCAGCTTCAGGGTTCCGCGCGAGCAGTACTTC.

V is TRBV3-1 (or the pseudogene TRBV3-2) and J is TRBJ2-7; 9 positions agree with TRBD2. Looked up from germline, CDR1 is LGHDT and CDR2 is YNNKEL (reference sequence). The CDR3 extends over 15 amino acids. Trimming at V came to 4 bases and at J to 0 bases, leaving 4 bases not matched to a gene. The CDR3 sequence is CASSPSGTRSYEQYF. In DNA form, the CDR3 reads TGTGCCAGCAGCCCTAGCGGGACCCGCTCCTACGAGCAGTACTTC.

The chain uses TRBV4-2 and TRBJ2-6, with a tentative D call TRBD1 (6 bases). Germline CDR1 is LGHNA and CDR2 is YNFKEQ. Trimming took 1 base from V and 3 from J, leaving 10 bases between them. The CDR3 runs to 16 residues. Here the CDR3 DNA reads TGTGCCAGCAGCCAAGGCTGGGGGCGTGGGGCCAACGTCCTGACTTTC. Translation: CASSQGWGRGANVLTF.

The CDR3 reads CASGLQSSSYNEQFF. In nucleotides, the CDR3 is TGCGCCAGCGGATTACAGTCCTCCTCCTACAATGAGCAGTTCTTC. The chain combines TRBV5-1 with TRBJ2-1, with D unresolved. This CDR3 spans 15 amino acids. Trimming took 7 bases from V and 0 from J, leaving 14 bases between them. Germline CDR1 is SGHRS and CDR2 is YFSETQ.

The V call is TRBV4-1, the J call TRBJ2-7, with a possible D match to TRBD2 (6 bases). Germline CDR1 reads MGHRA; CDR2 reads YSYEKL. The CDR3 consists of 14 residues. Between the trimmed V and J ends, which lost 3 bases and 6 bases, there was a span of 15 bases. The CDR3 spells CASSQTISGSEQYF. The CDR3 nucleotides are TGCGCCAGCAGCCAGACTATCAGCGGGTCCGAGCAGTACTTC.

V gene TRBV6-5 combines with J gene TRBJ1-4; 7 bases align to TRBD1. V lost 6 bases and J lost 5; bases outside the gene matches: 9. Germline CDR1 MNHEY, CDR2 SVGAGI. The CDR3 is 15 amino acids. The CDR3 loop reads CASRDPGQLNEKLFF. CDR3 coding DNA: TGTGCCAGCAGGGATCCGGGACAGTTGAATGAAAAACTGTTTTTT.

V usage is TRBV7-6 and J usage is TRBJ2-3, with 8 bases aligning to TRBD2. In germline, CDR1 is SGHVS, CDR2 FNYEAQ. J lost 5 bases, V lost 5 bases, and 15 bases had no gene match. This CDR3 spans 17 amino acids. CDR3 nucleotide sequence: TGTGCCAGCAGCCTGTATAGAGGACTAGCAGCGGGAGATACGCAGTATTTT. This gives the protein CASSLYRGLAAGDTQYF.

V and J are TRBV4-1 and TRBJ1-3; D gene unclear. V lost 1 base and J 0 bases, leaving 7 bases between the germline ends. Germline CDR1 reads MGHRA; CDR2 reads YSYEKL. This CDR3 has 15 residues. CDR3: CASSQGRGSGNTIYF. The CDR3 nucleotides read TGCGCCAGCAGCCAAGGACGGGGCTCTGGAAACACCATATATTTT.

V and J are TRBV6-5 and TRBJ2-2, with 12 bases lining up with TRBD1. The J segment lost 6 bases and the V segment lost 8 bases, leaving 4 bases of the junction unmatched. Germline V gene lookup returns CDR1 MNHEY and CDR2 SVGAGI. This CDR3 has 14 amino acids. CDR3 in DNA: TGTGCCAGCCGGAGGGACAGGGGGCCCGGGGAGCTGTTTTTT. It yields the protein CASRRDRGPGELFF.

The chain joins TRBV4-3 to TRBJ2-2, with 9 bases fitting TRBD2. CDR1 is LGHNA and CDR2 is YSLEER in the germline V gene. Trimming cost V 4 bases and J 6 bases; bases outside gene matches: 12. This CDR3 is 17 amino acids long. CDR3 protein: CASSPGRLAELAGELFF. The CDR3 nucleotides read TGCGCCAGCAGCCCGGGGAGACTAGCGGAATTGGCCGGGGAGCTGTTTTTT.

This chain uses TRBV19 with TRBJ1-5; D perhaps matches TRBD1 (6 bases). This CDR3 is built from 15 residues. Trimming removed 5 bases from V and 3 bases from J, with 14 bases in between. CDR1 is LNHDA, CDR2 SQIVND, per germline (reference sequence). The CDR3 loop reads CASSPLGTPNQPQHF. CDR3 nucleotide sequence: TGTGCCAGTAGTCCCCTTGGGACACCCAATCAGCCCCAGCATTTT.

V gene TRBV6-5 combines with J gene TRBJ1-2; D is unclear. The germline CDR1 and CDR2 sequences are MNHEY and SVGAGI. Trimming cost V 6 bases and J 2 bases, with 10 bases left between them. This CDR3 comprises 13 residues. In DNA, the CDR3 is TGTGCCAGCAGCCGAGACGGGAACTATGGCTACACCTTC. Translating it yields CASSRDGNYGYTF.

The chain employs TRBV12-2 and TRBJ2-1; the table names TRBD2, a call not compared with the DNA. TRBV12-2 is a documented pseudogene. The CDR3 is 21 residues long. CDR3 sequence reads: CASRLAVKTSGTNNSYNEQFF. For the CDR3, the DNA is TGTGCAAGTCGCTTAGCGGTCAAAACTAGCGGGACTAATAACTCCTACAATGAGCAGTTCTTC.

This chain links TRBV27 with TRBJ2-7; TRBD1 might be the D (6 bases). Germline V gives CDR1 MNHEY, CDR2 SMNVEV (reference sequence). The CDR3 contains 15 residues. V was trimmed by 0 bases and J by 5 bases, leaving 14 bases between them. Here the CDR3 reads CASSLSGAGANEQYF. CDR3 sequence (DNA): TGTGCCAGCAGTTTATCGGGGGCAGGGGCTAACGAGCAGTACTTC.

The chain couples TRBV27 to TRBJ1-5; TRBD1 agrees at 7 bases. Germline values: CDR1 MNHEY, CDR2 SMNVEV (reference sequence). The J segment lost 5 bases and the V segment lost 7 bases, leaving 26 bases of the junction unmatched. This CDR3 is 20 amino acids long. In DNA form, the CDR3 reads TGTGCCAGCATAATTCCAGGGGGGTCGGGGGTTGTGGTGATCCATCAGCCCCAGCATTTT. This translates into CASIIPGGSGVVVIHQPQHF.

This CDR3 reads CASSQGGANTGELFF. Here the CDR3 DNA reads TGCGCCAGCAGCCAGGGAGGGGCAAACACCGGGGAGCTGTTTTTT. The rearrangement uses TRBV5-1 and TRBJ2-2; 7 bases map to TRBD2. Germline CDR1 and CDR2: SGHRS and YFSETQ. V trimming: 4 bases; J trimming: 2 bases; junction bases outside the gene matches: 5. The CDR3 has 15 amino acids.

The DNA for the CDR3 is TGTGCCAGCAGCTTAGACAGATACCAAGAGACCCAGTACTTC. Its translation is CASSLDRYQETQYF. The rearrangement uses TRBV5-4 and TRBJ2-5; perhaps TRBD1 as D (5 bases). The V end was cut by 2 bases, the J end by 0 bases, with 8 bases between. Per the germline V gene, CDR1 is SGHNT and CDR2 is YYREEE (reference sequence). CDR3 length equals 14 residues.

The chain's CDR3 is CATSRDLTGTNTEAFF. The CDR3 coding sequence is TGTGCCACCAGCAGAGATCTGACAGGGACGAACACTGAAGCTTTCTTT. V and J are TRBV15 and TRBJ1-1, with 7 bases aligning to TRBD1. The germline CDR1 and CDR2 sequences are LNHNV and YYDKDF (reference sequence). The CDR3 is 16 amino acids. V was clipped by 0 bases and J by 1 base; unmatched bases: 5.

The chain couples TRBV6-5 to TRBJ1-6, with TRBD1 matching 9 bases. Trimming at V came to 6 bases and at J to 9 bases, leaving 6 bases not matched to a gene. Germline V lookup: CDR1 MNHEY, CDR2 SVGAGI. The CDR3 spans 14 residues. The CDR3 DNA reads TGTGCCAGCAGCGCGGGACAGGGAAGTTCACCCCTCCACTTT. This gives the protein CASSAGQGSSPLHF.

A word on this clone: At the DNA level, this CDR3 is encoded by other sequences in the same sample as well. This chain connects TRBV18 to TRBJ1-1; no clear D. CDR1 KGHSH and CDR2 LQKENI come from the germline V gene. V lost 0 bases and J lost 8, with 7 bases in between. The CDR3 covers 12 residues. CDR3 sequence reads: CASSPPRAEAFF. The CDR3 DNA reads as TGTGCCAGCTCACCACCGCGGGCCGAAGCTTTCTTT.

This chain connects TRBV14 to TRBJ2-7, with a weak D call TRBD1 (6 bases). CDR3 length equals 15 residues. V lost 4 bases, J lost 3 bases, and 16 bases lay in between. Germline V lookup: CDR1 SGHDN, CDR2 FVKESK. The CDR3 protein is CASSLLGTTIYEQYF. Written as DNA, the CDR3 is TGTGCCAGCAGCCTCCTCGGGACAACCATCTACGAGCAGTACTTC.

The rearrangement uses TRBV21-1 and TRBJ2-7; TRBD1, the table's D call, lacks a check against the DNA. TRBV21-1 is classified as a pseudogene. This CDR3 region has 14 residues. The CDR3 nucleotides are TGTGCCAGCAACTCCGACTGGGACAGGGACGAGCAGTACTTC. Translation: CASNSDWDRDEQYF.

This clone was observed once. The rearrangement links TRBV3-1 (or the pseudogene TRBV3-2) to TRBJ2-6; tentative D call: TRBD1 (5 bases). CDR1 and CDR2 from the germline V gene are LGHDT and YNNKEL (reference sequence). V lost 3 bases, J lost 3 bases, and 18 bases lay in between. The length of the CDR3 is 18 residues. CDR3: CASSHDYLRTGGANVLTF. CDR3 DNA sequence: TGTGCCAGCAGCCATGATTATCTTCGAACAGGTGGGGCCAACGTCCTGACTTTC.

The J gene is TRBJ1-6, the V gene TRBV6-9; 7 bases align to TRBD1. Germline values: CDR1 MNHGY, CDR2 SVAAGI. V lost 4 bases, J lost 5 bases, and 2 bases stayed unmatched. This CDR3 is built from 14 residues. CDR3 sequence: CASSWDSNNSPLHF. As DNA, the CDR3 is TGTGCCAGCAGTTGGGACAGCAATAATTCACCCCTCCACTTT.